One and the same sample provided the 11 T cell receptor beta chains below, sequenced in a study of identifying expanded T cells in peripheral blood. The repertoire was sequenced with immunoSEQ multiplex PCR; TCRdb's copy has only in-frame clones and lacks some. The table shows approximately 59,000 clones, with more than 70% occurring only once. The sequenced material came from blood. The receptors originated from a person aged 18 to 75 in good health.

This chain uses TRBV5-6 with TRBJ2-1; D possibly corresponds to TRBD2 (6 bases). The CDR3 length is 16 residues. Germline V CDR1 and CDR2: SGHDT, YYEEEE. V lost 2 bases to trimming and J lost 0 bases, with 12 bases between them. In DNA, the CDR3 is TGTGCCAGCAGCTTCCCTCTAGCGCTCTCCTACAATGAGCAGTTCTTC. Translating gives CASSFPLALSYNEQFF.

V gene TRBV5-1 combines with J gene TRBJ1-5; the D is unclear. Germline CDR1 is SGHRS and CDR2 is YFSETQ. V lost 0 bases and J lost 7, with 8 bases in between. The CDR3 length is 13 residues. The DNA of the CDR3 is TGCGCCAGCAGCTTGGAGGCAGGACAGCCCCAGCATTTT. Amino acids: CASSLEAGQPQHF.

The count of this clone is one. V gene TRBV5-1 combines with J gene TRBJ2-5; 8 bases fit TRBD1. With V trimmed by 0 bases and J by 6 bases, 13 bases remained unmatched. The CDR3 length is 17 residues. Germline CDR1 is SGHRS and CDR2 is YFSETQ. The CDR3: CASSLVSTGAVGKTQYF. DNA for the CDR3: TGCGCCAGCAGCTTGGTGTCGACAGGGGCGGTCGGGAAGACCCAGTACTTC.

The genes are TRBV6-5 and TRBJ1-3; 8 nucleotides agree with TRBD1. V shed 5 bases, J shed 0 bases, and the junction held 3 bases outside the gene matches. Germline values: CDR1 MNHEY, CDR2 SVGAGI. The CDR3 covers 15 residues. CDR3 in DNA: TGTGCCAGCAGTAGGACAGGGATCTCTGGAAACACCATATATTTT. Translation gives CASSRTGISGNTIYF.

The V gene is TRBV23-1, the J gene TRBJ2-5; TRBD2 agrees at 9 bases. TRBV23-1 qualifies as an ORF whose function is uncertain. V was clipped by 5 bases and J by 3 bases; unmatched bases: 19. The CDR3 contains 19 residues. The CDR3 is CASSFRLAGFFYIKETQYF. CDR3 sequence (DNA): TGCGCCAGCAGTTTTAGGCTAGCGGGATTTTTTTATATAAAAGAGACCCAGTACTTC.

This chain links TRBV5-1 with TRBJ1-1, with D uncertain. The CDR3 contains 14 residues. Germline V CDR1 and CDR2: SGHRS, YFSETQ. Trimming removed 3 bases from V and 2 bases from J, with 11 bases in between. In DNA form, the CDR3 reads TGCGCCAGCAGCTCGAAAGACTTAAACACTGAAGCTTTCTTT. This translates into CASSSKDLNTEAFF.

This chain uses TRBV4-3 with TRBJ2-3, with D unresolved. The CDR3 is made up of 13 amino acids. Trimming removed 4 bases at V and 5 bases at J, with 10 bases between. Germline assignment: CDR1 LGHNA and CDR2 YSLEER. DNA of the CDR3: TGCGCCAGCAGCCCCGCTGAACAAGATACGCAGTATTTT. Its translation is CASSPAEQDTQYF.

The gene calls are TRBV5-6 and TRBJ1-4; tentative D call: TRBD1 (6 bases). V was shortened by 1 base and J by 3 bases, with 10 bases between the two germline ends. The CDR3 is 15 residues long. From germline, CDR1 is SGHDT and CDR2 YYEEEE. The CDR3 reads CASSLFRTANEKLFF. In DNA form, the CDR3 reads TGTGCCAGCAGCTTGTTCCGGACAGCTAATGAAAAACTGTTTTTT. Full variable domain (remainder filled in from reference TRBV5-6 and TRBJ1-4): DAGVTQSPTHLIKTRGQQVTLRCSPKSGHDTVSWYQQALGQGPQFIFQYYEEEERQRGNFPDRFSGHQFPNYSSELNVNALLLGDSALYLCASSLFRTANEKLFFGSGTQLSVL.

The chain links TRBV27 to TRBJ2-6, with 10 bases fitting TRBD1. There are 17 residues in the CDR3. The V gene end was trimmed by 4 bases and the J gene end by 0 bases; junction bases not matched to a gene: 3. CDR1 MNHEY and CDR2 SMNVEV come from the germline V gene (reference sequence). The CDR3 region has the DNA TGTGCCAGCAGTTCGGGACAGGGGAGCTCTGGGGCCAACGTCCTGACTTTC. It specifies CASSSGQGSSGANVLTF.

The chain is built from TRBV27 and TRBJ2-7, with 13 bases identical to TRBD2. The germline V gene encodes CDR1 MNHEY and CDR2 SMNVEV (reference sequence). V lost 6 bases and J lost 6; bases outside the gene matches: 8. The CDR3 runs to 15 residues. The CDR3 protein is CASSPGLAGVSEQYF. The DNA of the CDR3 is TGTGCCAGCAGCCCCGGACTAGCGGGGGTCTCCGAGCAGTACTTC.

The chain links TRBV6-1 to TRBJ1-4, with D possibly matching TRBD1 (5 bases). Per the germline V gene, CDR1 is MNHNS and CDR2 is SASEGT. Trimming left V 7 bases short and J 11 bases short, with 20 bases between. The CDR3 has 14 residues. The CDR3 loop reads CASIEGTGLEKLFF. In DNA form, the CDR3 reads TGTGCCAGCATCGAAGGTACAGGACTAGAGAAACTGTTTTTT.